Below are 17 T cell receptor beta chains sequenced from a single sample in a study of vaccination effects on CD4 cells after COVID-19. These receptors have no identified antigens. Under the ViraFEST assay, PBMC were stimulated with viral peptide pools so that antigen-specific CD4+ T cells expanded. Sequencing was performed afterwards. Following 10 days of culture, CD4+ T cells were isolated. Negative nucleocapsid antibody tests before and after vaccination confirmed no previous SARS-CoV-2 infection. Repertoires were generated with immunoSEQ multiplex PCR, while TCRdb's copy carries only in-frame clones and drops some. The table has 60,000 to 65,000 clones, 75% seen once; the top ten hold approximately 3.7%. The source material was CD4+ T cells from PBMCs cultured with HCoV-OC43 spike peptides, sampled before COVID-19 vaccination. Documented subset: HCoV-OC43 spike overlapping peptide pool stimulation. The receptors stem from a human donor who received a COVID-19 vaccine.

The chain couples TRBV2 to TRBJ2-3; TRBD2 might be the D (5 bases). Looked up from germline, CDR1 is SNHLY and CDR2 is FYNNEI. The CDR3 runs to 14 residues. V lost 6 bases and J 2 bases, leaving 12 bases between the germline ends. The CDR3 spells CASREDFVTDTQYF. For the CDR3, the DNA is TGTGCCAGCAGGGAGGATTTCGTCACAGATACGCAGTATTTT. Based on the CDR3 plus reference TRBV2 and TRBJ2-3, the full variable domain is EPEVTQTPSHQVTQMGQEVILRCVPISNHLYFYWYRQILGQKVEFLVSFYNNEISEKSEIFDDQFSVERPDGSNFTLKIRSTKLEDSAMYFCASREDFVTDTQYFGPGTRLTVL.

This clone was counted a single time. The chain couples TRBV7-3 to TRBJ2-1; 7 bases line up with TRBD2. The junction had 4 bases not matched to a gene; V was cut back by 1 base and J by 10 bases. CDR3 length: 13 residues. Germline-derived CDR1 and CDR2 are SGHTA and FQGTGA. CDR3 amino acids: CASSLIVSGEQFF. DNA for the CDR3: TGTGCCAGCAGCTTAATTGTTAGCGGGGAGCAGTTCTTC.

The CDR3 DNA is TGTGCCAGCAGTGTAGGACAGGGGGCCCTTCTTTACTACAATGAGCAGTTCTTC. Translated: CASSVGQGALLYYNEQFF. V gene TRBV6-1 combines with J gene TRBJ2-1; 11 nucleotides line up with TRBD1. The V segment lost 4 bases and the J segment 3 bases; nucleotides outside the gene matches: 11. The germline gives CDR1 MNHNS, CDR2 SASEGT. The CDR3 has 18 amino acids.

The gene calls are TRBV2 and TRBJ2-2; D is undetermined. In germline, CDR1 is SNHLY, CDR2 FYNNEI. Trimming took off 5 bases at V and 7 bases at J, with 17 bases between the two ends. The length of the CDR3 is 15 residues. CDR3 coding DNA: TGTGCCAGCAGTTTTCGTTTGATGGGTGACGGGGAGCTGTTTTTT. Its translation: CASSFRLMGDGELFF.

This clone is a singleton in its sample. This sequence joins TRBV24-1 and TRBJ2-5, with 10 positions matching TRBD1. Per the germline V gene, CDR1 is KGHDR and CDR2 is SFDVKD. V shed 4 bases, J shed 2 bases, and the junction held 3 bases outside the gene matches. This CDR3 has 15 residues. The CDR3: CATSDWTGGQETQYF. CDR3 sequence (DNA): TGTGCCACCAGTGACTGGACAGGGGGACAAGAGACCCAGTACTTC.

The genes are TRBV30 and TRBJ1-6; the D is unclear. Germline V lookup: CDR1 GTSNPN, CDR2 SVGIG (reference sequence). The CDR3 has 15 residues. V was shortened by 6 bases and J by 4 bases, with 16 bases between the two germline ends. The CDR3 sequence: CACSRALYYNSPLHF. The CDR3 DNA reads TGTGCCTGTTCCCGGGCCTTATATTATAATTCACCCCTCCACTTT.

The J gene is TRBJ1-2, the V gene TRBV27; 7 bases match TRBD1. With V trimmed by 2 bases and J by 6 bases, 3 bases remained unmatched. This CDR3 comprises 13 residues. Germline CDR1 MNHEY, CDR2 SMNVEV (reference sequence). This CDR3 is CASSLVTGHGYTF. In nucleotides, the CDR3 is TGTGCCAGCAGTTTAGTGACAGGGCATGGCTACACCTTC.

This sequence joins TRBV27 and TRBJ1-2; D possibly corresponds to TRBD1 (5 bases). The germline V gene has CDR1 MNHEY and CDR2 SMNVEV (reference sequence). CDR3 size: 14 residues. The V end lost 7 bases, the J end lost 1 base, and 13 bases lay between the germline ends. The DNA for the CDR3 is TGTGCCAGCAAGATCCAGGGCGGTAACTATGGCTACACCTTC. Protein: CASKIQGGNYGYTF.

The chain uses TRBV30 and TRBJ1-1; 9 nucleotides align to TRBD1. Germline V CDR1 and CDR2: GTSNPN, SVGIG (reference sequence). The CDR3 runs 16 residues. Germline trimming cut 3 bases from V and 1 base from J; bases unmatched to any gene: 9. The CDR3 loop reads CAWRGTGFYPNTEAFF. The CDR3 region has the DNA TGTGCCTGGAGGGGGACAGGGTTTTACCCGAACACTGAAGCTTTCTTT.

This clone has more than one count but fewer than ten. The V call is TRBV7-3, the J call TRBJ1-2, with 7 bases matching TRBD1. There are 13 residues in the CDR3. With V trimmed by 5 bases and J by 8 bases, 8 bases remained unmatched. Germline V CDR1 and CDR2: SGHTA, FQGTGA. The CDR3 nucleotides read TGTGCCAGCAGCATGAACCAGGGGGAAGGCTACACCTTC. This translates into CASSMNQGEGYTF.

The chain couples TRBV6-1 to TRBJ2-1; the match to TRBD1 covers 9 bases. Germline V gene sequence: CDR1 MNHNS, CDR2 SASEGT. Trimming took 3 bases from V and 3 from J; bases not matched to a gene: 3. This CDR3 is built from 15 residues. CDR3 sequence (DNA): TGTGCCAGCAGTGAGGACAGGGGCGACTACAATGAGCAGTTCTTC. Protein product: CASSEDRGDYNEQFF.

J is TRBJ2-1 and V is TRBV5-6; perhaps D is TRBD1 or TRBD2 (6 bases each). The CDR3 contains 17 residues. Germline V CDR1 and CDR2: SGHDT, YYEEEE. The germline V and J ends were trimmed by 4 bases and 2 bases, with 19 bases remaining between them. The CDR3 DNA is TGTGCCAGCAGCGACCTGGCCGGGGGCAGGACCTACAATGAGCAGTTCTTC. Translating gives CASSDLAGGRTYNEQFF. The full variable domain, its missing parts supplied by reference TRBV5-6 and TRBJ2-1, is DAGVTQSPTHLIKTRGQQVTLRCSPKSGHDTVSWYQQALGQGPQFIFQYYEEEERQRGNFPDRFSGHQFPNYSSELNVNALLLGDSALYLCASSDLAGGRTYNEQFFGPGTRLTVL.

The rearrangement joins TRBV5-5 to TRBJ1-6, with 8 positions matching TRBD1. CDR1 and CDR2 from the germline V gene are SGHKS and YYEKEE (reference sequence). The J segment lost 9 bases and the V segment lost 4 bases, leaving 9 bases of the junction unmatched. This CDR3 is 15 amino acids long. In DNA, the CDR3 is TGTGCCAGCAGCCAGTGGACAGGGATTGGTTCACCCCTCCACTTT. Its translation: CASSQWTGIGSPLHF.

The chain is built from TRBV24-1 and TRBJ2-1; 10 positions match TRBD1. Trimming removed 5 bases from V and 9 bases from J; junction bases left unmatched: 6. CDR1 and CDR2 from the germline V gene are KGHDR and SFDVKD. This CDR3 has 14 residues. CDR3 loop: CATSAGQGKIEQFF. DNA of the CDR3: TGTGCCACCAGTGCGGGACAGGGGAAAATTGAGCAGTTCTTC.

The V call is TRBV18, the J call TRBJ2-7; TRBD2 aligns across 13 bases. Germline CDR1 KGHSH, CDR2 LQKENI. The CDR3 totals 15 residues. V gave up 4 bases and J gave up 7 bases; unmatched junction bases: 7. The CDR3 bases are TGTGCCAGCTCACTCGGGACTAGCGGGACCGGAGAGCAGTACGTC. This encodes CASSLGTSGTGEQYV.

The V and J genes are TRBV27 and TRBJ1-6; 8 nucleotides agree with TRBD1. The junction had 10 bases not matched to a gene; V was cut back by 6 bases and J by 6 bases. Germline loops: CDR1 MNHEY, CDR2 SMNVEV (reference sequence). The CDR3 totals 16 residues. This CDR3 is CASSPLGTGANSPLHF. CDR3 DNA: TGTGCCAGCAGCCCATTGGGGACAGGCGCTAATTCACCCCTCCACTTT.

The V and J genes are TRBV6-2 or TRBV6-3 and TRBJ2-7; 7 bases line up with TRBD1. There are 14 residues in the CDR3. The trim removed 5 bases at V and 7 bases at J, leaving 11 bases unmatched. CDR1 and CDR2 (germline): MNHEY, SVGEGT. This CDR3 is CASSADRVSSEQYV. In DNA, the CDR3 is TGTGCCAGCAGTGCCGACAGGGTATCGAGTGAGCAGTACGTC.